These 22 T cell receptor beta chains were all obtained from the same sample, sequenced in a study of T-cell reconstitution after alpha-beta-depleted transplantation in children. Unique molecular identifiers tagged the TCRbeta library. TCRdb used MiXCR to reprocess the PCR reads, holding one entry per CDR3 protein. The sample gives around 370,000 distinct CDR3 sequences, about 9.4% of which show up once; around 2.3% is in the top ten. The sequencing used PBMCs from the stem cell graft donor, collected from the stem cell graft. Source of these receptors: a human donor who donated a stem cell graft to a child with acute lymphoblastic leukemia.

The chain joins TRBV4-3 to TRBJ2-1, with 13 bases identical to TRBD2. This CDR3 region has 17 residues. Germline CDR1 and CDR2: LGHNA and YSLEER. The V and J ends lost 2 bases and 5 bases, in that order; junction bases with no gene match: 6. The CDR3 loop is CASSQFTGTSGNNEQFF. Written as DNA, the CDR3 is TGCGCCAGCAGCCAATTTACCGGGACTAGCGGGAACAATGAGCAGTTCTTC.

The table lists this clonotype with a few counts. The DNA of the CDR3 is TGTGCCAGCAGGCTTCGGACAGGGGGCCTTAGCACAGATACGCAGTATTTT. Translated, it gives CASRLRTGGLSTDTQYF. The chain employs TRBV6-1 and TRBJ2-3, with 11 bases matching TRBD1. CDR3 length: 17 residues. Unmatched junction bases numbered 8, after V lost 6 bases and J lost 0 bases. From germline, CDR1 is MNHNS and CDR2 SASEGT.

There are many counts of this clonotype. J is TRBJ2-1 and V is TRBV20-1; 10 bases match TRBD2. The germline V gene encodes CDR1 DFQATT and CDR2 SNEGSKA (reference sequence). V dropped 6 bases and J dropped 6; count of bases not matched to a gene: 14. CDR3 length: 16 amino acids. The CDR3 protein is CSATRTPGLALNEQFF. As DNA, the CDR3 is TGCAGTGCCACACGGACCCCGGGACTAGCGCTCAATGAGCAGTTCTTC.

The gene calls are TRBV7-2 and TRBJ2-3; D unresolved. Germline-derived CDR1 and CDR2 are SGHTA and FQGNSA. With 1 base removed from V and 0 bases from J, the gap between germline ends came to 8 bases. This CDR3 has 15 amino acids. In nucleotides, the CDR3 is TGTGCCAGCAGCTTAGAGGCCTTCAGCACAGATACGCAGTATTTT. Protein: CASSLEAFSTDTQYF. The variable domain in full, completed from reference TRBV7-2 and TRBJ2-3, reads GAGVSQSPSNKVTEKGKDVELRCDPISGHTALYWYRQSLGQGLEFLIYFQGNSAPDKSGLPSDRFSAERTGGSVSTLTIQRTQQEDSAVYLCASSLEAFSTDTQYFGPGTRLTVL.

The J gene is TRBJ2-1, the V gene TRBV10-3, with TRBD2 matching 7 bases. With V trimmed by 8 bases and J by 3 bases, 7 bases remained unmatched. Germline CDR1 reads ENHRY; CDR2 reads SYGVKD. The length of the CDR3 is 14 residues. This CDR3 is CAISGEGLYNEQFF. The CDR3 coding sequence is TGTGCCATCTCGGGGGAGGGCCTCTACAATGAGCAGTTCTTC.

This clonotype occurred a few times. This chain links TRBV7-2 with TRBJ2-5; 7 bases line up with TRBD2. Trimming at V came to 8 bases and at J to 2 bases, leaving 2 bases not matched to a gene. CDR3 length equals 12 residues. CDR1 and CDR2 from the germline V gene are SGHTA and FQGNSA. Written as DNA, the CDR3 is TGTGCCAGCGGCGGGGGACAAGAGACCCAGTACTTC. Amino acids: CASGGGQETQYF.

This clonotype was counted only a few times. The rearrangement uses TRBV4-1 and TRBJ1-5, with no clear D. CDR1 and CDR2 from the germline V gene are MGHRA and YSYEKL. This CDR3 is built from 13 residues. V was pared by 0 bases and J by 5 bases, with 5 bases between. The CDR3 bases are TGCGCCAGCAGCCAAGAAGTTTATCAGCCCCAGCATTTT. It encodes CASSQEVYQPQHF.

The CDR3 loop reads CAWSVVNGQGFQPQHF. CDR3 in DNA: TGTGCCTGGAGTGTAGTGAATGGACAGGGTTTTCAGCCCCAGCATTTT. The rearrangement uses TRBV30 and TRBJ1-5; the match to TRBD1 covers 8 bases. This CDR3 comprises 16 residues. CDR1 and CDR2 (germline): GTSNPN, SVGIG (reference sequence). The junction had 10 bases not matched to a gene; V was cut back by 0 bases and J by 6 bases.

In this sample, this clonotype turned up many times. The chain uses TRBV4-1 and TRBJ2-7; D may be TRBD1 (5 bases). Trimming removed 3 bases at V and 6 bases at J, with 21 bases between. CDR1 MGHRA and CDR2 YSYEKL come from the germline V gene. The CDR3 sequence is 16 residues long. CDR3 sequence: CASSQIRMTALVEQYF. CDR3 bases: TGCGCCAGCAGCCAGATAAGGATGACAGCGCTTGTCGAGCAGTACTTC.

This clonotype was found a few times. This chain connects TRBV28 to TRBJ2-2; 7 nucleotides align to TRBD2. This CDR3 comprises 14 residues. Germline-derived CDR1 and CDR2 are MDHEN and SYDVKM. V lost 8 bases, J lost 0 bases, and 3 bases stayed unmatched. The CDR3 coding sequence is TGTGCCAGCTTTAGCGGGTCGAACACCGGGGAGCTGTTTTTT. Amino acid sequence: CASFSGSNTGELFF.

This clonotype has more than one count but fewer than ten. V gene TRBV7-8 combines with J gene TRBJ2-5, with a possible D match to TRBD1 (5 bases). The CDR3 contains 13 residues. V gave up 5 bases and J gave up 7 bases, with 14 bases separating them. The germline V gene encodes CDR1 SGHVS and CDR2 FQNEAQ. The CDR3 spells CASSPLKQGTQYF. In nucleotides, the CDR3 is TGTGCCAGCAGCCCACTGAAGCAGGGGACCCAGTACTTC. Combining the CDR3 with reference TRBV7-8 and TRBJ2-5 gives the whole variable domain GAGVSQSPRYKVAKRGQDVALRCDPISGHVSLFWYQQALGQGPEFLTYFQNEAQLDKSGLPSDRFFAERPEGSVSTLKIQRTQQEDSAVYLCASSPLKQGTQYFGPGTRLLVL.

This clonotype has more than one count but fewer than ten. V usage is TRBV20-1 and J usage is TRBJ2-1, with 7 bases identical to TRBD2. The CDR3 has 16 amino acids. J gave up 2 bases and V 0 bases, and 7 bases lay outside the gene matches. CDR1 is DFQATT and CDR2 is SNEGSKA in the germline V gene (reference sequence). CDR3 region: CSARDLGGSPYNEQFF. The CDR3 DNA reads TGCAGTGCTAGAGATCTAGGCGGGAGCCCCTACAATGAGCAGTTCTTC.

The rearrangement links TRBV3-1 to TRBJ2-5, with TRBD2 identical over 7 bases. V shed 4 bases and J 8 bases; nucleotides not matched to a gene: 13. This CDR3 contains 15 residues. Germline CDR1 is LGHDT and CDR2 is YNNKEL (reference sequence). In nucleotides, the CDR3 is TGTGCCAGCAGCCCCCCCCCAGCGGGAAAGGAAACCCAGTACTTC. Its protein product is CASSPPPAGKETQYF.

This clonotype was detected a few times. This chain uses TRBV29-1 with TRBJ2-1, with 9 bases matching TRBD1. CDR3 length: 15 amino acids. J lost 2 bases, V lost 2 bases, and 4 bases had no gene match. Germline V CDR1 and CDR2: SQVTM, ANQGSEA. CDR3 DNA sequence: TGCAGCGTTGAATACGGGACAGGGACCTACAATGAGCAGTTCTTC. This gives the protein CSVEYGTGTYNEQFF.

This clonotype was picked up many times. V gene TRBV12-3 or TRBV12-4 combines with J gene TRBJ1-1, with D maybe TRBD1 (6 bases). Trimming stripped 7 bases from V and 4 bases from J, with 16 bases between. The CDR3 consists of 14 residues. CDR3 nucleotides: TGTGCCAGCATTCTCGGGGGCGGACTCACTGAAGCTTTCTTT. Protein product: CASILGGGLTEAFF.

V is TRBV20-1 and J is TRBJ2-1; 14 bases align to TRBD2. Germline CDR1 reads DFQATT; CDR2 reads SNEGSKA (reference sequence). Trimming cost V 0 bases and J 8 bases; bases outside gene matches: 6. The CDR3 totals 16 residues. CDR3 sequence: CSARDVGTSGSYEQFF. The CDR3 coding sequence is TGCAGTGCTAGAGACGTCGGGACTAGCGGGAGTTATGAGCAGTTCTTC.

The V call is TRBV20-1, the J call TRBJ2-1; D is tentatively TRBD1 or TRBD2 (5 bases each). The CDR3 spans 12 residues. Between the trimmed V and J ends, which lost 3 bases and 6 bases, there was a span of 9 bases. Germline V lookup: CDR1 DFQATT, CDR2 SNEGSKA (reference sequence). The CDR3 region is CSARGPANEQFF. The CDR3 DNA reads TGCAGTGCTAGGGGACCTGCCAATGAGCAGTTCTTC.

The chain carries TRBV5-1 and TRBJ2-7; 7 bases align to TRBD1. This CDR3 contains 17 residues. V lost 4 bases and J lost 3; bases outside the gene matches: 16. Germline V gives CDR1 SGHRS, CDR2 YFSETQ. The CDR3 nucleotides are TGCGCCAGCAGCGGGCGGGTAGGTTCGAACAGGGGCTACGAGCAGTACTTC. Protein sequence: CASSGRVGSNRGYEQYF.

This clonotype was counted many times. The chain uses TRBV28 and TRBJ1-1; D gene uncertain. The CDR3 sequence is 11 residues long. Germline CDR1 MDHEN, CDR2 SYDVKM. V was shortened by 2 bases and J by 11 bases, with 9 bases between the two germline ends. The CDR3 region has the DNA TGTGCCAGCAGTTTAGGGGTGGAGGCTTTCTTT. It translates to CASSLGVEAFF.

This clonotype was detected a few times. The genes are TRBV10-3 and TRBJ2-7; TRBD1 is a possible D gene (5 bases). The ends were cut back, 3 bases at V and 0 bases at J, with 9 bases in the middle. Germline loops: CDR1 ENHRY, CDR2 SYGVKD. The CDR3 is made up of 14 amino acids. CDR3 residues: CAISESQGSYEQYF. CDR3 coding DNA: TGTGCCATCAGTGAATCTCAGGGCTCCTACGAGCAGTACTTC.

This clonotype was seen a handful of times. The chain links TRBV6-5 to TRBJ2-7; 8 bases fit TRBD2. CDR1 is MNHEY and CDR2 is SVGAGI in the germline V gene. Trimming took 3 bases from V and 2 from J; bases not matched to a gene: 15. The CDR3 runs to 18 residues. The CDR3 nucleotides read TGTGCCAGCAGTTATTCCGTCCCGTCGTCGGGGGGGACCTACGAGCAGTACTTC. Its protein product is CASSYSVPSSGGTYEQYF.

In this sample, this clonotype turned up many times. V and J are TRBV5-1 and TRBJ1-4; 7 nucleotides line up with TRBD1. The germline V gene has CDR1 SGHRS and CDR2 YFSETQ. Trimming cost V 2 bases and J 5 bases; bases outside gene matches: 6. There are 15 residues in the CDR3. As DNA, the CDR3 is TGCGCCAGCAGCTTCGCCGGGACAGAGAATGAAAAACTGTTTTTT. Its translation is CASSFAGTENEKLFF. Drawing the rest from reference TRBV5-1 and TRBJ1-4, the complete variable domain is KAGVTQTPRYLIKTRGQQVTLSCSPISGHRSVSWYQQTPGQGLQFLFEYFSETQRNKGNFPGRFSGRQFSNSRSEMNVSTLELGDSALYLCASSFAGTENEKLFFGSGTQLSVL.